The entry below gives a single TCR beta chain sequence along with its context. The data belong to a study of blood T cell repertoires in COVID-19. Whole-study context: Samples representing acute and convalescent COVID-19 were sourced from the United States, Italy and Spain. T cells, B-cell-depleted T cells, or PBMCs provided the cDNA or gDNA that served as material.

Authors' processing steps: Reference gene primer amplification yielded estimated nucleated cell counts. The protocol was immunoSEQ multiplex PCR, while the TCRdb copy is restricted to in-frame clones and leaves out a portion. V, J and clone size reflect that table, while D and trimming were determined from the DNA. The sample contains some 270,000 clones, 80% to 90% of which appear only once. This CDR3 comprises 12 residues. Unmatched junction bases numbered 10, after V lost 8 bases and J lost 16 bases. The germline V gene encodes CDR1 WNHNN and CDR2 SYGVQD (reference sequence). The material sequenced was peripheral blood. This receptor was identified in a woman between 70 and 85 years old with acute or convalescent COVID-19. The chain recombines TRBV10-1 with TRBJ1-4, with 10 bases identical to TRBD1. CDR3 nucleotides: TGCGCCAGCGGGACAGGGGATGTCGGTGCGTTTTTT. It is translated as CASGTGDVGAFF.